This TCR beta chain was obtained from a study of T cells in localized non-small cell lung cancer. This CDR3 spans 13 amino acids. The V end was cut by 5 bases, the J end by 2 bases, with 8 bases between. Germline CDR1 reads SGHTA; CDR2 reads FQGTGA. Findings of the study overall: Longer overall survival associated with higher blood T cell density; shorter survival with higher adjacent-lung clonality.

On this clone itself: Its matching antigen is unknown. The same CDR3 can be traced to other DNA sequences in this sample.

Some clones are missing from TCRdb's copy, which holds only in-frame ones; the method was immunoSEQ multiplex PCR. The repertoire has about 25,000 clones, approximately 83% of them found once; the top ten carry 5% to 6.5%. The V gene is TRBV7-3, the J gene TRBJ2-3; no clear D. The TCR sequence derives from a male donor at least 60 years old with stage II squamous cell lung carcinoma. The sequencing here drew on peripheral blood, taken before any cancer treatment. As DNA, the CDR3 is TGTGCCAGCAGCCTAAGCCCCACAGATACGCAGTATTTT. Residues: CASSLSPTDTQYF.